The clone carrying this T cell receptor (beta chain) was found once. Antigen unknown. Sequenced by immunoSEQ multiplex PCR; TCRdb stores in-frame clones only, minus some. This sample has 30,000 to 35,000 clones; approximately 89% occur once, and the top ten carry around a tenth. CDR3 size: 16 residues. Per germline, CDR1 MNHEY and CDR2 SMNVEV (reference sequence). V was trimmed by 6 bases and J by 3 bases, leaving 20 bases between them. The data were taken from a study of OX40 agonist ivuxolimab in advanced cancers. Study-wide context: Melanoma, hepatocellular carcinoma, head and neck or renal cell cancer occurred in dose-escalation patients. General study points: The mean number of expanded clones was higher in CD8+ T cells than in CD4+. No determination was made of the antigen specificity of the expanded peripheral T cells. Certain nonresponding patients likewise had low normalized T-cell clonal expansion.

The material sequenced was CD4+ or CD8+ T cells sorted from blood, taken in a trial of the OX40 agonist ivuxolimab. The receptor's source is an adult with an advanced solid tumor such as melanoma, head and neck, liver or kidney cancer. The rearrangement links TRBV27 to TRBJ1-2; a weak D match, TRBD1 (6 bases). The CDR3 here is CASRHLFNRDYYGYTF. The CDR3 region has the DNA TGTGCCAGCAGACATCTATTCAACAGGGACTACTATGGCTACACCTTC.